This T cell receptor beta chain was sequenced for a study of T-cell reconstitution after alpha-beta-depleted transplantation in children (dated by TCRdb to between 2015 and 2016). Regarding the research as a whole: Using TCR repertoire profiling, the study quantitatively followed how T-cell immune reconstitution unfolded in children after TCRalphabeta/CD19-depleted allogeneic hematopoietic cell transplantation.

Receptor libraries were prepared by PCR. TCRdb records Illumina HiSeq 2500 as the sequencer. TCR library preparation used molecular barcoding, with unique molecular identifiers applied to normalize quantification of the TCRbeta repertoire. The public reads were reanalyzed by TCRdb: fastp trimming at Q25, MiXCR alignment, in-frame beta chains only. Each record represents a unique CDR3 protein, reported with the most common genes and DNA among its rows. Within this sample are roughly 180,000 distinct CDR3 sequences, with 13% to 15% of them counted one time only. The top ten constitute about 13% of the sample. The CDR3, cysteine through phenylalanine, is 15 amino acids long. Only the CDR3 region is kept as DNA, spanning 45 bases read in frame from base 1. CDR1 and CDR2, looked up from the germline V gene (reference sequence), are SEHNR and FQNEAQ. V lost 6 bases and J lost 3 bases, and the count of bases not matched to a germline gene is 8.

The table lists this clonotype with a few counts. It lacks a known antigen. No much larger clonotype is one base removed from it; base qualities were not supplied. The rearrangement joined TRBV7-9 to TRBJ2-1, with TRBD2 matching 7 junction bases. Sequencing used PBMCs from the stem cell graft donor, obtained from the stem cell graft. This clonotype was obtained from a human donor who donated a stem cell graft to a child with acute lymphoblastic leukemia. The CDR3 sequence is CASRWGAGYYNEQFF. The nucleotide sequence is TGTGCCAGCAGATGGGGAGCGGGATACTACAATGAGCAGTTCTTC.